The clone carrying this TCR beta chain has more than one count but fewer than ten. Losses at the gene ends were 5 bases for V and 2 bases for J; bases not matched to a gene: 10. Germline CDR1 and CDR2: MDHEN and SYDVKM. There are 16 residues in the CDR3. The data were obtained in a study of identical twins. TCRdb reanalysed the 5' RACE reads using MiXCR and keeps one entry per CDR3 protein. The sample yields 400,000 to 600,000 distinct CDR3 sequences, about 20% seen once. The same sample was also used in a study of yellow fever vaccine responses in identical twins.

This chain links TRBV28 with TRBJ2-5; 8 positions agree with TRBD1. The source is a woman aged 18-35 years in good health. Source material: CD4+ T cells sorted from blood. CDR3 amino acids: CASSHPAGTGQETQYF. CDR3 DNA: TGTGCCAGCAGTCACCCTGCCGGGACAGGACAAGAGACCCAGTACTTC.